These 19 T cell receptor beta chains were sequenced from one sample in a study of tumor-infiltrating lymphocytes in primary liver carcinoma (TCRdb year 2017). These reads were obtained on an Illumina HiSeq 2500. A constant-region primer and ProtoScript II reverse transcriptase were used to reverse-transcribe TCRbeta-specific cDNA from roughly 500 ng total RNA. The TCRbeta libraries were prepared through three rounds of nested multiplex PCR following a slightly modified ARM-PCR procedure. Each of the first two PCR rounds ran for around 10 cycles using multiplex TRBV1-TRBV30 forward primers together with a Cbeta reverse primer. Through fastp at Q25 and MiXCR, TCRdb rebuilt clones from the public reads, retaining in-frame beta chains. Merged by CDR3 protein, the rows form single entries marked with the most common genes and DNA. In all, the sample holds about 350,000 distinct CDR3 sequences, and less than 65% of those were seen once. 6.5% of the sample goes to the ten largest clones.

TRIzol reagent was used to extract blood RNA from unsorted whole blood, while the DNeasy Blood & Tissue kit provided the germline DNA. Source material: peripheral blood. These receptors were collected from a man aged 35 to 55 with primary liver carcinoma and hepatitis B virus infection.

Worth noting for this clonotype: An end of the junction does not agree with germline; a read error may underlie this. This rearrangement joins TRBV11-2 to TRBJ2-2; 8 positions agree with TRBD2. This CDR3 contains 14 residues. The V gene's germline CDR1 is SGHAT and CDR2 FQNNGV. The CDR3 is CASSPTAGAGELLF. The CDR3 coding sequence is TGTGCCAGCAGCCCTACAGCGGGAGCAGGGGAGCTGCTTTTT.

Relative to its sample, this clonotype is medium-sized. The chain is built from TRBV11-1 and TRBJ2-3, with D unclear. V was trimmed by 3 bases and J by 8 bases, leaving 15 bases between them. Germline CDR1 SGHAT, CDR2 FQDESV (reference sequence). There are 14 residues in the CDR3. Here the CDR3 DNA reads TGTGCCAGCAGCTTCCACGGGCGAATGGCTACGCAGTATTTT. It is translated as CASSFHGRMATQYF. Looking up the rest from reference TRBV11-1 and TRBJ2-3 gives the full variable domain: EAEVAQSPRYKITEKSQAVAFWCDPISGHATLYWYRQILGQGPELLVQFQDESVVDDSQLPKDRFSAERLKGVDSTLKIQPAELGDSAMYLCASSFHGRMATQYFGPGTRLTVL.

Details on this clonotype: One end of the junction is discordant with germline, which a read error may explain. The rearrangement joins TRBV6-2 or TRBV6-3 to TRBJ2-1, with a weak D call TRBD1 (5 bases). The length of the CDR3 is 14 residues. Germline V gene sequence: CDR1 MNHEY, CDR2 SVGEGT. DNA of the CDR3: TGTGCCAGAAGTTCCCAGACCGACAGCTACGAGCAATTCTTC. Translation gives CARSSQTDSYEQFF.

A remark on this clonotype: This may stem from a read error, because a much larger clone lies one nucleotide away. The V call is TRBV10-1, the J call TRBJ2-7; D is perhaps TRBD2 (6 bases). This CDR3 contains 13 residues. Germline V gives CDR1 WNHNN, CDR2 SYGVQD (reference sequence). DNA for the CDR3: TGCTCCAGCAGCCAGACTAGCTCCTACGAGCAGTACTTC. Amino acids: CSSSQTSSYEQYF.

A remark on this clonotype: Germline and junction disagree at one end, which may indicate a read error. This chain uses TRBV25-1 with TRBJ1-2, with D possibly being TRBD1 (5 bases). The CDR3 covers 14 residues. Germline lookup yields CDR1 MGHDK and CDR2 SYGVNS. For the CDR3, the DNA is TGTGCCAGCAGTGTAACCGGGACCGGGTATGTCTACACCTTC. This translates into CASSVTGTGYVYTF.

The rearrangement uses TRBV6-2 or TRBV6-3 and TRBJ2-5, with D perhaps TRBD2 (6 bases). Gene TRBJ2-7 matches the end of the DNA better, so the J call may be wrong. Germline CDR1 MNHEY, CDR2 SVGEGT. The length of the CDR3 is 15 residues. CDR3 bases: TGTGCCAGCAGTGATAAGGGACTCGAGTCCTACGAGCAGTACTTC. The encoded protein is CASSDKGLESYEQYF.

A single count supports this clonotype. The chain has TRBV4-3 and TRBJ2-2; no clear D. The germline V gene encodes CDR1 LGHNA and CDR2 YSLEER. Trimming left V 4 bases short and J 9 bases short, with 15 bases between. The CDR3 extends over 14 amino acids. As DNA, the CDR3 is TGCGCCAGCAGCCTGACCCACATTACCAGGGAGCTGTTTTTT. Translated: CASSLTHITRELFF.

The chain recombines TRBV12-3 or TRBV12-4 with TRBJ2-7, with 12 bases matching TRBD2. Trimming at V came to 1 base and at J to 7 bases, leaving 11 bases not matched to a gene. The CDR3 is 17 residues long. The CDR3 bases are TGTGCCAGCAGTTTAGAAGGAGGACTAGCGGGACTGGGAGAGCAGTACTTC. It encodes CASSLEGGLAGLGEQYF.

The genes are TRBV2 and TRBJ1-6, with D possibly being TRBD1 (5 bases). The V gene's germline CDR1 is SNHLY and CDR2 FYNNEI. This CDR3 region has 12 residues. V was pared by 5 bases and J by 7 bases, with 6 bases between. The CDR3 sequence is CASSSGNSPLHF. The CDR3 coding sequence is TGTGCCAGCAGTTCAGGGAATTCACCCCTCCACTTT.

Worth noting for this clonotype: A much larger clone is a single base away; this may be a read error. This chain links TRBV6-1 with TRBJ1-1; D is undetermined. CDR1 is MNHNS and CDR2 is SASEGT in the germline V gene. The CDR3 is 15 amino acids. CDR3 sequence reads: CTSSEWGGGNTEAFF. CDR3 DNA sequence: TGTACCAGCAGTGAATGGGGAGGCGGGAACACTGAAGCTTTCTTT.

The genes are TRBV6-1 and TRBJ1-5, with D perhaps matching TRBD1 (6 bases). V gave up 6 bases and J gave up 1 base, with 10 bases separating them. The CDR3 covers 14 residues. CDR1 is MNHNS and CDR2 is SASEGT in the germline V gene. The CDR3 loop reads CASRGGASNQPQHF. Written as DNA, the CDR3 is TGTGCCAGCAGGGGGGGGGCAAGCAATCAGCCCCAGCATTTT.

On this clonotype: Mismatch with germline at one junction end may stem from a read error. The chain has TRBV11-2 and TRBJ2-5; D possibly corresponds to TRBD2 (6 bases). Germline V CDR1 and CDR2: SGHAT, FQNNGV. This CDR3 contains 13 residues. CDR3 residues: CACSLALAETQYF. The CDR3 DNA reads TGTGCCTGCAGCCTTGCCCTAGCGGAGACCCAGTACTTC.

A remark on this clonotype: No conserved phenylalanine or tryptophan ends this CDR3, so it is likely a read error. The gene calls are TRBV12-3 or TRBV12-4 and TRBJ2-1; unclear D gene. The CDR3 is made up of 12 amino acids. In DNA form, the CDR3 reads TGTGTCAGCAGTTTTGTCCACAATGAGCAGTTCTCC. Translation: CVSSFVHNEQFS.

Notes on this clonotype: One base away lies a much larger clone, so this may be a sequencing read error. The CDR3 sequence: CANSYTGSNTEAFF. In nucleotides, the CDR3 is TGTGCCAACAGTTACACAGGGTCGAACACTGAAGCTTTCTTT. The chain has TRBV6-6 and TRBJ1-1, with a tentative D call TRBD1 (6 bases). Looked up from germline, CDR1 is MNHNY and CDR2 is SVGAGI (reference sequence). The CDR3 has 14 amino acids.

The chain employs TRBV5-1 and TRBJ2-7, with 8 bases aligning to TRBD2. V was pared by 9 bases and J by 2 bases, with 16 bases of the junction left unmatched. CDR3 length equals 16 residues. CDR1 SGHRS and CDR2 YFSETQ come from the germline V gene. The CDR3 loop reads CATSVDGRAEAYEQYF. CDR3 nucleotide sequence: TGCGCCACCTCGGTTGACGGGAGGGCCGAGGCCTACGAGCAGTACTTC.

The rearrangement uses TRBV4-1 and TRBJ2-1; tentatively, D is TRBD2 (5 bases). The CDR3 consists of 14 residues. Trimming stripped 4 bases from V and 7 bases from J, with 14 bases between. CDR1 and CDR2 from the germline V gene are MGHRA and YSYEKL. The DNA for the CDR3 is TGCGCCAGCAGCCGGAGGATGGGTGTGAATGAGCAGTTCTTC. Translation: CASSRRMGVNEQFF.

This clonotype was recorded many times. This chain links TRBV11-3 with TRBJ2-1; 10 nucleotides match TRBD2. Germline V gene data show CDR1 as SGHNT and CDR2 as YENEEA. Trimming at V came to 0 bases and at J to 1 base, leaving 0 bases not matched to a gene. The CDR3 is made up of 16 amino acids. The CDR3 coding sequence is TGTGCCAGCAGCTTAGATAGCGGGAGGTCCTACAATGAGCAGTTCTTC. Its translation is CASSLDSGRSYNEQFF.

This clonotype was seen more than once but under ten times. The chain recombines TRBV14 with TRBJ1-5; D not resolved. The CDR3 covers 13 residues. The germline CDR1 and CDR2 sequences are SGHDN and FVKESK. Trimming shortened V by 2 bases and J by 4 bases, and 6 bases separated the two germline ends. CDR3 region: CASSQQTNQPQHF. The CDR3 DNA sequence: TGTGCCAGCAGCCAACAGACAAATCAGCCCCAGCATTTT. Supplemented by reference TRBV14 and TRBJ1-5, the full variable domain reads EAGVTQFPSHSVIEKGQTVTLRCDPISGHDNLYWYRRVMGKEIKFLLHFVKESKQDESGMPNNRFLAERTGGTYSTLKVQPAELEDSGVYFCASSQQTNQPQHFGDGTRLSIL.

The gene calls are TRBV5-4 and TRBJ2-1; maybe TRBD2 (5 bases). V was cut by 0 bases and J by 13 bases, with 20 bases left in between. Germline-derived CDR1 and CDR2 are SGHNT and YYREEE (reference sequence). The CDR3 is 15 residues long. The CDR3 reads CASSLGNGDLSEQFF. The CDR3 nucleotides are TGTGCCAGCAGCTTGGGAAACGGGGATCTAAGTGAACAGTTCTTC.